This TCR beta chain appears in the sequencing data of a study of blood T cell repertoires in COVID-19. On the study more broadly: PBMCs, B-cell-depleted T cells, or T cells were the source of the cDNA or gDNA that made up the material.

The CDR3 runs 13 residues. The germline CDR1 and CDR2 sequences are SNHLY and FYNNEI. With 7 bases removed from V and 2 bases from J, the gap between germline ends came to 9 bases. Original processing notes: Reference gene primer amplification gave nucleated cell count estimates. Data came from immunoSEQ multiplex PCR; TCRdb stores just in-frame clones and leaves some out. V, J and clone size were drawn from that table, and D and trimming were deduced from the DNA. This table holds over 150,000 clones, approximately 85% found once. Across about two dozen US areas, participants ranged in age from about 18 to 100 years. Each participant's cohort was designated according to participant-reported clinical history.

The sequenced material came from PBMCs or T cells enriched from blood (not recorded which). The sequence derives from a woman between 18 and 29 years old who had recovered from COVID-19. The chain is built from TRBV2 and TRBJ1-5, with a tentative D call TRBD1 (5 bases). CDR3 sequence: CASTWGGNQPQHF. The CDR3, as DNA: TGTGCCAGCACCTGGGGCGGCAATCAGCCCCAGCATTTT.